Following are 7 T cell receptor beta chains from one sample sequenced in a study of PD-1 blockade in classical Hodgkin lymphoma. Noted time point: cycle 4 day 1 (C4D1), after around six weeks of nivolumab. Each patient relapsed following autologous stem cell transplantation, and prior brentuximab vedotin exposure differed. Sequenced by immunoSEQ multiplex PCR; TCRdb stores in-frame clones only, minus some. The sample shows roughly 96,000 clones, roughly 91% of them seen only once. This specimen consisted of peripheral blood mononuclear cells (PBMCs), obtained before the fourth cycle of nivolumab. Receptors originate from a human donor with classical Hodgkin lymphoma.

V gene TRBV7-6 combines with J gene TRBJ1-1; no reliable D call. Per the germline V gene, CDR1 is SGHVS and CDR2 is FNYEAQ. The V end was cut by 1 base, the J end by 2 bases, with 11 bases between. The CDR3 has 15 amino acids. The CDR3 spells CASSLGPRSNTEAFF. The CDR3 region has the DNA TGTGCCAGCAGCTTAGGCCCTCGGAGCAACACTGAAGCTTTCTTT.

V gene TRBV13 combines with J gene TRBJ2-5; 7 nucleotides line up with TRBD1. The CDR3 has 14 residues. Unmatched junction bases numbered 9, after V lost 6 bases and J lost 5 bases. CDR1 and CDR2 from the germline V gene are PRHDT and FYEKMQ (reference sequence). The CDR3 here is CASREDRQGETQYF. The CDR3 nucleotides read TGTGCCAGCAGGGAAGACCGACAGGGTGAGACCCAGTACTTC.

V and J are TRBV6-1 and TRBJ2-5, with a weak D call TRBD1 (6 bases). Germline lookup yields CDR1 MNHNS and CDR2 SASEGT. The CDR3 has 13 amino acids. V was cut by 5 bases and J by 5 bases, with 12 bases left in between. CDR3 residues: CASSPGQTETQYF. CDR3 nucleotide sequence: TGTGCCAGCAGTCCCGGACAGACGGAGACCCAGTACTTC.

The chain has TRBV28 and TRBJ1-5; D possibly corresponds to TRBD1 (6 bases). Germline-derived CDR1 and CDR2 are MDHEN and SYDVKM. V lost 2 bases to trimming and J lost 15 bases, with 17 bases between them. CDR3 length: 13 amino acids. CDR3 nucleotides: TGTGCCAGCAGTTTACTAACAGGGACTGGGGGGCATTTT. This codes for CASSLLTGTGGHF.

Written as DNA, the CDR3 is TGCGCCAGCAGCCACACCAGGGCGCGGAGCTCCTACGAGCAGTACTTC. It encodes CASSHTRARSSYEQYF. The chain joins TRBV4-1 to TRBJ2-7, with D possibly TRBD1 on 5 matching bases. V lost 3 bases and J lost 0, with 15 bases in between. This CDR3 has 16 amino acids. Germline CDR1 and CDR2: MGHRA and YSYEKL.

The chain couples TRBV29-1 to TRBJ1-1; D is possibly TRBD1 (6 bases). Trimming pared 7 bases from V and 0 bases from J, leaving 12 bases between. CDR1 SQVTM and CDR2 ANQGSEA come from the germline V gene. CDR3 length equals 13 residues. CDR3 region: CSGVGAMNTEAFF. The DNA for the CDR3 is TGCAGCGGAGTGGGGGCCATGAACACTGAAGCTTTCTTT.

The sample holds a few counts of this clone. The rearrangement uses TRBV15 and TRBJ1-4; D might be TRBD1 (5 bases). Per germline, CDR1 LNHNV and CDR2 YYDKDF (reference sequence). The CDR3 has 18 residues. V was cut by 0 bases and J by 4 bases, with 18 bases left in between. The CDR3: CATSRDGESWTHNEKLFF. Here the CDR3 DNA reads TGTGCCACCAGCAGAGATGGGGAGTCTTGGACACATAATGAAAAACTGTTTTTT.